These T cell receptor beta chains were read from a single sample in a study of T cells after posttransplantation cyclophosphamide. Using immunoSEQ multiplex PCR, the repertoire was profiled, and TCRdb retains in-frame clones only, with some absent. The sample records under 40,000 clones, 90% to 95% being singletons. Sequencing input: naive CD4+ T cells sorted from blood. These receptors were obtained from a man aged 30 to 39 in good health and a related stem cell transplant donor. Both conserved end residues are part of each CDR3. Fields, in order: CDR3 DNA, CDR3 protein, clone size, V gene, D gene, J gene. D genes are given only for firm matches. Clone size appears in some rows only: once, few, many, or a class for an expanded clone.

CDR3nt: TGTGCCATCAGTGAGGTCCCCGGGAGAGGCGATACGCAGTATTTT
CDR3aa: CAISEVPGRGDTQYF
abundance: .
v_gene: TRBV10-3
d_gene: .
j_gene: TRBJ2-3

CDR3nt: TGTGCCAGCAGTTTGACAGGGCGGGGAAATTCACCCCTCCACTTT
CDR3aa: CASSLTGRGNSPLHF
abundance: .
v_gene: TRBV6-6
d_gene: TRBD1
j_gene: TRBJ1-6

CDR3nt: TGCAGCGGCTACAGGGGGCTCTACGAGCAGTACTTC
CDR3aa: CSGYRGLYEQYF
abundance: .
v_gene: TRBV29-1
d_gene: TRBD1
j_gene: TRBJ2-7

CDR3nt: TGTGCCAGCAGTGGAGGAGGGGGGGGCGAGCAGTACTTC
CDR3aa: CASSGGGGGEQYF
abundance: .
v_gene: TRBV25-1
d_gene: .
j_gene: TRBJ2-7

CDR3nt: TGTGCCAGCAGCTTAGCGGTAGCGGGGGGACTCACAGATACGCAGTATTTT
CDR3aa: CASSLAVAGGLTDTQYF
abundance: .
v_gene: TRBV7-6
d_gene: TRBD2
j_gene: TRBJ2-3

CDR3nt: TGCGCCAGCAGCTTAGCGGGTAGGAGCACAGATACGCAGTATTTT
CDR3aa: CASSLAGRSTDTQYF
abundance: once
v_gene: TRBV5-1
d_gene: .
j_gene: TRBJ2-3

CDR3nt: TGTGCCAGCAGTGAAAGGGCTGGGGCAGGGGGCAACACAGATACGCAGTATTTT
CDR3aa: CASSERAGAGGNTDTQYF
abundance: .
v_gene: TRBV6-1
d_gene: TRBD1
j_gene: TRBJ2-3

CDR3nt: TGTGCCAGCAGGGGCTTGAATCAGCCCCAGCATTTT
CDR3aa: CASRGLNQPQHF
abundance: .
v_gene: TRBV6-6
d_gene: .
j_gene: TRBJ1-5

CDR3nt: TGCGCCAGCAGCCCCGGTCCTCATACTAGCGGGGGGGCCTACGAGCAGTACTTC
CDR3aa: CASSPGPHTSGGAYEQYF
abundance: .
v_gene: TRBV5-1
d_gene: TRBD2
j_gene: TRBJ2-7

CDR3nt: TGTGCCAGTAGTACCACAGGGGGAAGCAATCAGCCCCAGCATTTT
CDR3aa: CASSTTGGSNQPQHF
abundance: few
v_gene: TRBV19
d_gene: TRBD1
j_gene: TRBJ1-5

CDR3nt: TGTGCCAGCAGTGTCCAGGGAAGGGGCAATCAGCCCCAGCATTTT
CDR3aa: CASSVQGRGNQPQHF
abundance: .
v_gene: TRBV28
d_gene: .
j_gene: TRBJ1-5

CDR3nt: TGTGCCAGCAGTGAAAGGGGTCGATCTAATGAAAAACTGTTTTTT
CDR3aa: CASSERGRSNEKLFF
abundance: .
v_gene: TRBV2
d_gene: .
j_gene: TRBJ1-4

CDR3nt: TGTGCCAGCAGTTCTGACAGGGTGGCGTCAGAGACCCAGTACTTC
CDR3aa: CASSSDRVASETQYF
abundance: .
v_gene: TRBV6-5
d_gene: TRBD1
j_gene: TRBJ2-5

CDR3nt: TGTGCCAGCAGTTTACAGGGGCCGGGCAATCAGCCCCAGCATTTT
CDR3aa: CASSLQGPGNQPQHF
abundance: .
v_gene: TRBV5-6
d_gene: TRBD1
j_gene: TRBJ1-5

CDR3nt: TGTGCCAGCAGTTACGGACAGGGGGCCAAAGATACGCAGTATTTT
CDR3aa: CASSYGQGAKDTQYF
abundance: .
v_gene: TRBV6-6
d_gene: TRBD1
j_gene: TRBJ2-3